This TCR beta chain is drawn from a study of blood T cells in healthy people across ages. Notes on the study in general: Strong correlation was found linking TCR beta diversity to naive T cell percentage.

Primed by a sample-barcoded 5' primer and a J-beta primer mix, a second PCR proceeded for roughly 6 to 12 cycles. All cDNA molecules were each tagged by a template-switch adaptor with 12 random nucleotides. Each CDR3 protein gets one entry after TCRdb re-called the 5' RACE reads with MiXCR. The table has 1.5 million to 2 million distinct CDR3 sequences, about 30% seen once. With respect to this clonotype: Antigen unknown.

The CDR3 spans 12 residues. The V end lost 9 bases, the J end lost 4 bases, and 12 bases lay between the germline ends. Germline CDR1 is MNHEY and CDR2 is SVGEGT. Sequenced: blood. The J gene is TRBJ1-1, the V gene TRBV6-2 or TRBV6-3; D perhaps matches TRBD1 (5 bases). This receptor was obtained from a young woman in good health. The CDR3, as DNA: TGTGCCAGTAAGGCGGGGCCCACTGAAGCTTTCTTT. Translation: CASKAGPTEAFF.